Below are 24 T cell receptor beta chains sequenced from a single sample in a study of cytomegalovirus exposure and HLA in healthy donors. 60 Vbeta and 13 Jbeta primers were used in PCR. Only in-frame clones appear in the TCRdb table, and some are missing; sequencing was by immunoSEQ multiplex PCR. The repertoire includes tens of thousands of clones, roughly 82% of them detected once, and over 10% sits in the top ten. The sequencing input was PBMCs. These receptors were collected from a male donor in good health and CMV-seropositive.

This chain connects TRBV5-1 to TRBJ2-1; the match to TRBD1 covers 7 bases. This CDR3 has 14 residues. The germline gives CDR1 SGHRS, CDR2 YFSETQ. V shed 5 bases, J shed 1 base, and the junction held 3 bases outside the gene matches. The CDR3 loop is CASRPGQSYNEQFF. CDR3 DNA sequence: TGCGCCAGCAGACCGGGACAGTCCTACAATGAGCAGTTCTTC.

The V and J genes are TRBV4-1 and TRBJ2-3, with D possibly TRBD2 on 5 matching bases. CDR1 and CDR2 from the germline V gene are MGHRA and YSYEKL. The CDR3 is 12 residues long. Trimming took 2 bases from V and 6 from J, leaving 6 bases between them. CDR3 nucleotide sequence: TGCGCCAGCAGCCAACGCGGGGATACGCAGTATTTT. It yields the protein CASSQRGDTQYF.

The J gene is TRBJ2-1, the V gene TRBV4-2, with D possibly TRBD1 on 6 matching bases. Germline V CDR1 and CDR2: LGHNA, YNFKEQ. Trimming took off 4 bases at V and 6 bases at J, with 10 bases between the two ends. There are 13 residues in the CDR3. The CDR3 is CASSPGTSNEQFF. The DNA of the CDR3 is TGTGCCAGCAGCCCCGGGACATCCAATGAGCAGTTCTTC.

This chain links TRBV27 with TRBJ2-3; TRBD1 agrees at 7 bases. The V gene's germline CDR1 is MNHEY and CDR2 SMNVEV (reference sequence). J was trimmed by 2 bases and V by 4 bases; bases with no gene match: 6. The CDR3 length is 15 residues. This chain's CDR3 is CASSSQGPYTDTQYF. DNA for the CDR3: TGTGCCAGCAGTTCACAGGGGCCATACACAGATACGCAGTATTTT.

The chain carries TRBV7-2 and TRBJ2-1; TRBD2 might be the D (5 bases). Trimming took off 4 bases at V and 0 bases at J, with 10 bases between the two ends. The CDR3 has 15 residues. CDR1 and CDR2 (germline): SGHTA, FQGNSA. The CDR3: CASSSRTRSYNEQFF. CDR3 nucleotides: TGTGCCAGCAGCTCTCGGACTCGCTCCTACAATGAGCAGTTCTTC.

V is TRBV30 and J is TRBJ2-7; 9 positions agree with TRBD2. Germline values: CDR1 GTSNPN, CDR2 SVGIG (reference sequence). This CDR3 comprises 17 residues. V was clipped by 5 bases and J by 4 bases; unmatched bases: 18. The CDR3 DNA is TGTGCCTGGTCCCGGGATCGGGGTTTAGCGGGAGTTTACGAGCAGTACTTC. Protein sequence: CAWSRDRGLAGVYEQYF.

This chain uses TRBV18 with TRBJ2-7; D unclear. Looked up from germline, CDR1 is KGHSH and CDR2 is LQKENI. This CDR3 spans 15 amino acids. V lost 0 bases, J lost 6 bases, and 15 bases lay in between. The CDR3 sequence is CASSPPHRVDGEQYF. In DNA, the CDR3 is TGTGCCAGCTCACCACCACACCGGGTCGACGGCGAGCAGTACTTC. Full variable domain (outside the CDR3, taken from reference TRBV18 and TRBJ2-7): NAGVMQNPRHLVRRRGQEARLRCSPMKGHSHVYWYRQLPEEGLKFMVYLQKENIIDESGMPKERFSAEFPKEGPSILRIQQVVRGDSAAYFCASSPPHRVDGEQYFGPGTRLTVT.

This clone has just one count. The CDR3 sequence: CASSSPQGLSNQPQHF. The CDR3 coding sequence is TGTGCCAGCAGTTCCCCTCAGGGGTTAAGCAATCAGCCCCAGCATTTT. This sequence joins TRBV6-6 and TRBJ1-5, with D tentatively TRBD1 (6 bases). Trimming left V 4 bases short and J 1 base short, with 14 bases between. Germline CDR1 and CDR2: MNHNY and SVGAGI (reference sequence). The CDR3 is 16 residues long.

The V gene is TRBV4-2, the J gene TRBJ2-2, with D possibly matching TRBD1 (6 bases). Germline CDR1 is LGHNA and CDR2 is YNFKEQ. This CDR3 is built from 13 residues. V was pared by 3 bases and J by 10 bases, with 12 bases between. The CDR3 reads CASSQPDSPELFF. In nucleotides, the CDR3 is TGTGCCAGCAGCCAGCCGGACAGCCCGGAGCTGTTTTTT.

The gene calls are TRBV6-1 and TRBJ2-2; 9 nucleotides match TRBD2. Trimming at V came to 8 bases and at J to 7 bases, leaving 8 bases not matched to a gene. CDR1 and CDR2 from the germline V gene are MNHNS and SASEGT. This CDR3 region has 14 residues. The CDR3 DNA is TGTGCCAGCGTCACGAGCGGGGGGTTCGGGGAGCTGTTTTTT. Protein product: CASVTSGGFGELFF.

The rearrangement joins TRBV2 to TRBJ2-2; 7 bases align to TRBD1. With 9 bases clipped from V and 2 bases from J, the junction kept 6 bases outside the gene matches. The germline gives CDR1 SNHLY, CDR2 FYNNEI. This CDR3 spans 14 amino acids. CDR3 DNA sequence: TGTGCCAGTACCCGGGACAGCAACACCGGGGAGCTGTTTTTT. As protein: CASTRDSNTGELFF. Filled out from reference TRBV2 and TRBJ2-2, the complete variable domain reads EPEVTQTPSHQVTQMGQEVILRCVPISNHLYFYWYRQILGQKVEFLVSFYNNEISEKSEIFDDQFSVERPDGSNFTLKIRSTKLEDSAMYFCASTRDSNTGELFFGEGSRLTVL.

This clone occurred a few times. The chain employs TRBV19 and TRBJ1-4; TRBD1 matches at 10 bases. The CDR3 consists of 14 residues. The germline V gene has CDR1 LNHDA and CDR2 SQIVND (reference sequence). The V and J ends lost 5 bases and 10 bases, in that order; junction bases with no gene match: 7. The CDR3 is CASSPGQGIGKLFF. CDR3 sequence (DNA): TGTGCCAGTAGTCCGGGACAGGGGATTGGAAAACTGTTTTTT.

This rearrangement joins TRBV7-2 to TRBJ1-5, with D possibly TRBD1 on 6 matching bases. Germline assignment: CDR1 SGHTA and CDR2 FQGNSA. This CDR3 has 14 amino acids. Trimming pared 3 bases from V and 10 bases from J, leaving 16 bases between. The CDR3 sequence is CASSLWTDSGPQHF. The CDR3 nucleotides are TGTGCCAGCAGCTTGTGGACAGACTCGGGTCCCCAGCATTTT.

A single count supports this clone. V is TRBV2 and J is TRBJ1-1; a weak D match, TRBD1 (5 bases). Trimming shortened V by 9 bases and J by 1 base, and 12 bases separated the two germline ends. Germline lookup yields CDR1 SNHLY and CDR2 FYNNEI. This CDR3 has 13 residues. CDR3 loop: CARKTGGNTEAFF. CDR3 DNA sequence: TGTGCCAGAAAGACCGGGGGGAACACTGAAGCTTTCTTT.

This chain joins TRBV28 and TRBJ2-1; tentatively, D is TRBD2 (5 bases). The germline CDR1 and CDR2 sequences are MDHEN and SYDVKM. This CDR3 comprises 15 residues. V was pared by 4 bases and J by 8 bases, with 18 bases between. CDR3 protein: CASSSQEDVIDEQFF. CDR3 nucleotide sequence: TGTGCCAGCAGTTCCCAGGAGGACGTAATAGATGAGCAGTTCTTC.

This rearrangement joins TRBV19 to TRBJ2-2; TRBD2 agrees at 11 bases. The CDR3 is 16 residues long. Germline CDR1 and CDR2: LNHDA and SQIVND (reference sequence). The trim removed 6 bases at V and 4 bases at J, leaving 7 bases unmatched. This CDR3 is CASRKLAGERTGELFF. The CDR3 bases are TGTGCCAGTAGGAAACTAGCGGGAGAACGCACCGGGGAGCTGTTTTTT.

This clone was detected only a few times. The chain carries TRBV5-1 and TRBJ1-4; TRBD1 is a possible D gene (5 bases). The germline V and J ends were trimmed by 5 bases and 4 bases, with 12 bases remaining between them. CDR1 and CDR2 (germline): SGHRS, YFSETQ. This CDR3 has 14 amino acids. The CDR3 DNA reads TGCGCCAGCAGGAGCGGGACCCTTAATGAAAAACTGTTTTTT. Translation gives CASRSGTLNEKLFF. Looking up the rest from reference TRBV5-1 and TRBJ1-4 gives the full variable domain: KAGVTQTPRYLIKTRGQQVTLSCSPISGHRSVSWYQQTPGQGLQFLFEYFSETQRNKGNFPGRFSGRQFSNSRSEMNVSTLELGDSALYLCASRSGTLNEKLFFGSGTQLSVL.

This clone was detected only a few times. V and J are TRBV9 and TRBJ2-2; D remains ambiguous. The length of the CDR3 is 16 residues. CDR1 SGDLS and CDR2 YYNGEE come from the germline V gene. Trimming stripped 3 bases from V and 2 bases from J, with 14 bases between. In DNA, the CDR3 is TGTGCCAGCAGCGCTCGAGTTTCATCTAACACCGGGGAGCTGTTTTTT. Residues: CASSARVSSNTGELFF.

In its sample, this clone was seen a few times. The CDR3 DNA follows: TGTGCCAGCAGCCTTTATAACTATGGCTACACCTTC. It translates to CASSLYNYGYTF. The chain joins TRBV2 to TRBJ1-2; no definite D call. This CDR3 region has 12 residues. Germline values: CDR1 SNHLY, CDR2 FYNNEI. Deletions cut 6 bases from V and 1 base from J, with 6 bases between.

A single count supports this clone. The gene calls are TRBV11-2 and TRBJ1-3; D might be TRBD1 (5 bases). V dropped 5 bases and J dropped 4 bases, with 12 bases sitting between them. Looked up from germline, CDR1 is SGHAT and CDR2 is FQNNGV. CDR3 size: 14 residues. CDR3 loop: CASSPGGSGNTIYF. CDR3 sequence (DNA): TGTGCCAGCAGCCCTGGGGGGTCAGGAAACACCATATATTTT.

The chain joins TRBV19 to TRBJ1-3; D not resolved. Germline-derived CDR1 and CDR2 are LNHDA and SQIVND (reference sequence). With 11 bases removed from V and 0 bases from J, the gap between germline ends came to 14 bases. This CDR3 region has 14 residues. As DNA, the CDR3 is TGTGCCTCCCGCTCAGTAAACTCTGGAAACACCATATATTTT. This sequence encodes CASRSVNSGNTIYF.

The chain combines TRBV19 with TRBJ1-2; 7 nucleotides match TRBD1. V trimming: 1 base; J trimming: 8 bases; junction bases outside the gene matches: 7. The germline CDR1 and CDR2 sequences are LNHDA and SQIVND (reference sequence). There are 14 residues in the CDR3. The CDR3 DNA is TGTGCCAGTAGTATAGGCCAGGGGGTAACAGGCTACACCTTC. Its protein product is CASSIGQGVTGYTF.

This clone was detected only once. This chain connects TRBV28 to TRBJ1-1; D possibly corresponds to TRBD1 (5 bases). The V end lost 4 bases, the J end lost 7 bases, and 16 bases lay between the germline ends. Germline V CDR1 and CDR2: MDHEN, SYDVKM. This CDR3 comprises 14 residues. The DNA for the CDR3 is TGTGCCAGCAGTTCTCTGGGAGGGGCGGGTGAAGCTTTCTTT. It translates to CASSSLGGAGEAFF.

This chain links TRBV7-9 with TRBJ2-3, with 7 bases aligning to TRBD2. This CDR3 is built from 16 residues. Trimming at V came to 4 bases and at J to 0 bases, leaving 7 bases not matched to a gene. Germline V lookup: CDR1 SEHNR, CDR2 FQNEAQ (reference sequence). The CDR3 nucleotides are TGTGCCAGCAGCTCCATAAGCGGGACGAGCACAGATACGCAGTATTTT. Protein product: CASSSISGTSTDTQYF.